The 6 T cell receptor beta chains presented below share a single source sample, sequenced in a study of CD8 T cells in Susac syndrome. Random hexamers served to reverse transcribe roughly 0.5 to 1 ug RNA. TCRdb reanalysed the immunoSEQ multiplex PCR reads using MiXCR and keeps one entry per CDR3 protein. The sample records more than 100,000 distinct CDR3 sequences, nearly 95% being singletons. The sample comprised CD4+ T cells from PBMCs. The receptors shown here come from a human donor in good health.

The rearrangement links TRBV2 to TRBJ1-1; maybe TRBD1 (5 bases). V shed 2 bases and J shed 10 bases, with 20 bases lying between them. This CDR3 contains 15 residues. CDR1 is SNHLY and CDR2 is FYNNEI in the germline V gene. This CDR3 reads CASSEILSGKGRAFF. CDR3 in DNA: TGTGCCAGCAGTGAAATATTATCAGGGAAGGGCCGAGCTTTCTTT.

This chain links TRBV7-2 with TRBJ1-2, with no clear D. The CDR3 sequence is 12 residues long. Germline CDR1 SGHTA, CDR2 FQGNSA. V was cut by 1 base and J by 6 bases, with 6 bases left in between. CDR3 sequence: CASSLDVHGYTF. The CDR3 nucleotides read TGTGCCAGCAGCTTAGATGTGCATGGCTACACCTTC.

V gene TRBV29-1 combines with J gene TRBJ2-4; D is uncertain. Germline V gives CDR1 SQVTM, CDR2 ANQGSEA. The V gene lost 2 bases and the J gene lost 2 bases, with 4 bases spanning the gap. There are 12 residues in the CDR3. Here the CDR3 reads CSVEQTKNIQYF. The CDR3 nucleotides read TGCAGCGTTGAACAGACCAAAAACATTCAGTACTTC.

This rearrangement joins TRBV15 to TRBJ1-4; perhaps TRBD1 as D (6 bases). V lost 1 base and J lost 2, with 8 bases in between. The CDR3 is made up of 15 amino acids. Germline V gene sequence: CDR1 LNHNV, CDR2 YYDKDF (reference sequence). The CDR3 DNA is TGTGCCACCAGCAGAGGGGGGGCCACTAATGAAAAACTGTTTTTT. The encoded protein is CATSRGGATNEKLFF.

The chain is built from TRBV18 and TRBJ1-2, with a possible D match to TRBD1 (6 bases). V was clipped by 6 bases and J by 11 bases, with 19 bases between them. From germline, CDR1 is KGHSH and CDR2 LQKENI. The CDR3 covers 13 residues. The CDR3 reads CASSPDRPALYTF. CDR3 DNA sequence: TGTGCCAGCTCCCCCGACAGGCCCGCCTTATACACCTTC.

The rearrangement joins TRBV3-1 to TRBJ2-5; D might be TRBD1 (6 bases). CDR1 is LGHDT, CDR2 YNNKEL, per germline (reference sequence). The CDR3 runs to 13 residues. Trimming pared 4 bases from V and 5 bases from J, leaving 11 bases between. The CDR3 coding sequence is TGTGCCAGCAGCCCAGGGGCGCGGGAGACCCAGTACTTC. Encoded protein: CASSPGARETQYF.